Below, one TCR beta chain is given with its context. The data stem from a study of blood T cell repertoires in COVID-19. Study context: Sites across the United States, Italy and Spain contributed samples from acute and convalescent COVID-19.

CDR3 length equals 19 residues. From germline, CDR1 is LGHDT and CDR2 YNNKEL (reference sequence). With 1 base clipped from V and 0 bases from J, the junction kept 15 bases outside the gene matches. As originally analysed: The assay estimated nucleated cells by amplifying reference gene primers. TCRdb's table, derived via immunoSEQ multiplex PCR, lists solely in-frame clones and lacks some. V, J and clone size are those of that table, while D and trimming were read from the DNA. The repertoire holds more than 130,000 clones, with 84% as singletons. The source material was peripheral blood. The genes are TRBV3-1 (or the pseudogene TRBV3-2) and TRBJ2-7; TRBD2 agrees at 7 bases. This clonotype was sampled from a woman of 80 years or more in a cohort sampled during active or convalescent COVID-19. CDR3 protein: CASSQVKKKRGSSSYEQYV. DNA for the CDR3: TGTGCCAGCAGCCAAGTCAAGAAAAAGCGGGGTTCGAGCTCCTACGAGCAGTACGTC.